These T cell receptor beta chains were read from a single sample in a study of read filtering for tumor transcriptome and immune sequencing. TCRdb independently ran MiXCR on the reads; one entry per CDR3 protein. In the table there are over 80,000 distinct CDR3 sequences, 12% of which are singletons. The material sequenced was a population of CD138-negative cells sorted from bone marrow. All receptors come from a donor aged 40 or older with multiple myeloma. The CDR3 runs from the conserved cysteine through the conserved F or W. A D gene is named only where the DNA matches it firmly.

cdr3_aa v_call d_call
CASSPGLAGGLDTQYF TRBV5-1 TRBD2
CASSPRGGAELQHF TRBV12-3/TRBV12-4 -
CASTPWGNPPYEQYF TRBV5-1 -
CASSLAGGKNEQYF TRBV28 TRBD2
CASSLVDRGFTNTEAFF TRBV7-8 TRBD1
CASRPGTGLYEQYF TRBV6-6 TRBD1
CASSLGEAGELFF TRBV7-3 -
CASSERSYEQYF TRBV6-2/TRBV6-3 -
CSARDLSTPPEQFF TRBV20-1 -
CASSFGRSAEQYF TRBV7-2 -
CASSLYPGETQYF TRBV3-1 -